The T cell receptor beta chain described here comes from a study of naive and memory T cell subsets. TCR cDNA received a 3' ligated oligonucleotide that carried a UMI. Whole-blood samples were 2.5 to 3 ml of peripheral blood from healthy adult volunteers. The CDR3 is 15 residues long. CDR1 and CDR2 from the germline V gene are SGHTA and FQGNSA. Trimming cost V 0 bases and J 5 bases, with 14 bases left between them. Findings of the study overall: Potentially, T cell activation and differentiation skew this RNA-based measurement.

Ligated cDNA underwent four rounds of PCR with nested alpha and beta constant region primers and SP2. TCRdb itself ran the 5' RACE reads through MiXCR, one entry per CDR3 protein. The data contain some 60,000 distinct CDR3 sequences, 6% to 8% of them singletons. Ten or more counts support this clonotype. Its antigen is still unknown. This TCR was sampled from a female donor in good health. The chain employs TRBV7-2 and TRBJ2-7; D is ambiguous. DNA for the CDR3: TGTGCCAGCAGCTTAGCGCCGAGGCAGGTCGACGAGCAGTACTTC. Its translation is CASSLAPRQVDEQYF.